This TCR beta chain was documented in a study of CD8+CD57+ T cells in acquired aplastic anemia. Template material for TCR beta VDJ and CDR3 profiling consisted of genomic DNA. MiXCR, run by TCRdb on the reads, gives a single entry per CDR3 protein. The repertoire holds roughly 170,000 distinct CDR3 sequences, 45% to 60% seen once, with 10% to 15% in the top ten. Germline CDR1 reads DFQATT; CDR2 reads SNEGSKA (reference sequence). The CDR3 extends over 14 amino acids. It was patients with CD8+CD57+ cell expansion by flow cytometry who were chosen for sequencing. The sequence was collected from a human donor with aplastic anemia. The V gene is TRBV20-1, the J gene TRBJ2-7, with TRBD1 matching 8 bases. The specimen was sorted CD4+, CD8+, or CD8+CD57+ T cells (not recorded which) from PBMCs. The CDR3 protein is CSGTGTGDEYEQYF. CDR3 DNA sequence: TGCAGCGGAACTGGGACAGGAGACGAATACGAGCAGTACTTC.